The 31 T cell receptor beta chains presented below share a single source sample, sequenced in a study of PD-1 blockade in classical Hodgkin lymphoma. Indicated time point: newly diagnosed, previously untreated cHL patient sample. Magnetic negative selection of thawed PBMCs was the method by which CD4+ T cells were purified. Only in-frame clones appear in the TCRdb table, and some are missing; sequencing was by immunoSEQ multiplex PCR. The sample holds approximately 26,000 clones; 91% are singletons and the top ten take more than 0.45%. Specimen: CD4+ T cells from blood. Source of these receptors: a human donor with classical Hodgkin lymphoma.

The chain links TRBV10-2 to TRBJ2-5, with a weak D call TRBD1 (5 bases). The germline gives CDR1 WSHSY, CDR2 SAAADI. V was shortened by 5 bases and J by 11 bases, with 15 bases between the two germline ends. This CDR3 has 12 amino acids. CDR3 bases: TGCGCCAGCAGTCAGGGTAGTCTGGGGCAGTACTTC. This sequence encodes CASSQGSLGQYF.

The V call is TRBV11-2, the J call TRBJ2-5, with D unresolved. V shed 2 bases and J shed 2 bases, with 0 bases lying between them. The germline V gene encodes CDR1 SGHAT and CDR2 FQNNGV. The CDR3 is 11 amino acids. The CDR3 sequence is CASSLQETQYF. CDR3 nucleotides: TGTGCCAGCAGCTTACAAGAGACCCAGTACTTC.

The J gene is TRBJ2-7, the V gene TRBV14; 9 bases are a match to TRBD1. J was trimmed by 6 bases and V by 4 bases; bases with no gene match: 7. This CDR3 region has 14 residues. Germline V gene data show CDR1 as SGHDN and CDR2 as FVKESK. In DNA, the CDR3 is TGTGCCAGCAGCCGGAACACAGGGGGCCGCGAGCAGTACTTC. Translation: CASSRNTGGREQYF.

The chain joins TRBV10-1 to TRBJ1-1; D is unclear. Germline V lookup: CDR1 WNHNN, CDR2 SYGVQD (reference sequence). V gave up 3 bases and J gave up 3 bases, with 8 bases separating them. The CDR3 is 13 residues long. CDR3 in DNA: TGCGCCAGCAGTGATGATGCGGACACTGAAGCTTTCTTT. Its protein product is CASSDDADTEAFF.

V is TRBV28 and J is TRBJ2-2, with 13 bases matching TRBD2. With 5 bases clipped from V and 6 bases from J, the junction kept 9 bases outside the gene matches. This CDR3 is built from 17 residues. Germline V lookup: CDR1 MDHEN, CDR2 SYDVKM. This CDR3 is CASSPPRTSGGPGELFF. The CDR3 DNA is TGTGCCAGCAGTCCCCCCAGGACTAGCGGGGGCCCCGGGGAGCTGTTTTTT.

This chain connects TRBV30 to TRBJ1-6; the match to TRBD1 covers 11 bases. V lost 1 base, J lost 1 base, and 0 bases stayed unmatched. The CDR3 length is 16 residues. Germline V gene sequence: CDR1 GTSNPN, CDR2 SVGIG (reference sequence). The CDR3 DNA reads TGTGCCTGGAGTGGGGACAGGGGGTCCTATAATTCACCCCTCCACTTT. It specifies CAWSGDRGSYNSPLHF.

The chain combines TRBV2 with TRBJ1-5; TRBD1 is a possible D gene (5 bases). The CDR3 is made up of 15 amino acids. The V gene's germline CDR1 is SNHLY and CDR2 FYNNEI. V was pared by 7 bases and J by 0 bases, with 13 bases between. CDR3 DNA: TGTGCCAGCAAACGGGACGCCTATAGCAATCAGCCCCAGCATTTT. It codes for CASKRDAYSNQPQHF.

This chain uses TRBV10-3 with TRBJ2-5; TRBD2 agrees at 7 bases. Per the germline V gene, CDR1 is ENHRY and CDR2 is SYGVKD. This CDR3 contains 14 residues. Trimming at V came to 2 bases and at J to 5 bases, leaving 5 bases not matched to a gene. CDR3 DNA: TGTGCCATCAGTGAGGGGCTAGCGGTGGAGACCCAGTACTTC. This gives the protein CAISEGLAVETQYF.

This clone was seen a handful of times. The chain carries TRBV18 and TRBJ1-1; the D is unclear. CDR3 size: 13 residues. V was shortened by 2 bases and J by 3 bases, with 7 bases between the two germline ends. Germline V gives CDR1 KGHSH, CDR2 LQKENI. CDR3 loop: CASSPGDDTEAFF. The DNA of the CDR3 is TGTGCCAGCTCACCAGGGGATGACACTGAAGCTTTCTTT.

This clone was detected once. This chain joins TRBV13 and TRBJ1-2; D ambiguous. The CDR3 contains 15 residues. Looked up from germline, CDR1 is PRHDT and CDR2 is FYEKMQ (reference sequence). Trimming removed 3 bases from V and 0 bases from J, with 11 bases in between. The CDR3 region has the DNA TGTGCCAGCAGCTTCGGTAACAGCGCTAACTATGGCTACACCTTC. This sequence encodes CASSFGNSANYGYTF.

The J gene is TRBJ1-4, the V gene TRBV23-1; D perhaps matches TRBD1 (6 bases). TRBV23-1 is assigned to the ORF class and has an uncertain function. The CDR3 consists of 15 residues. V lost 4 bases and J lost 2, with 11 bases in between. Here the CDR3 reads CASSPDRNTNEKLFF. DNA of the CDR3: TGCGCCAGCAGTCCCGACAGGAATACTAATGAAAAACTGTTTTTT.

The V and J genes are TRBV5-1 and TRBJ2-6; no definite D call. Germline V lookup: CDR1 SGHRS, CDR2 YFSETQ. The CDR3 loop spans 15 amino acids. The V gene lost 4 bases and the J gene lost 0 bases, with 8 bases spanning the gap. CDR3 nucleotide sequence: TGCGCCAGCAGCGTTGAGTTCTCTGGGGCCAACGTCCTGACTTTC. This codes for CASSVEFSGANVLTF. Full variable domain (missing parts from reference TRBV5-1 and TRBJ2-6): KAGVTQTPRYLIKTRGQQVTLSCSPISGHRSVSWYQQTPGQGLQFLFEYFSETQRNKGNFPGRFSGRQFSNSRSEMNVSTLELGDSALYLCASSVEFSGANVLTFGAGSRLTVL.

This clone showed up just a few times. CDR3 protein: CASSRLSYEQYF. CDR3 in DNA: TGTGCCAGCAGCCGACTTTCCTACGAGCAGTACTTC. The chain recombines TRBV7-2 with TRBJ2-7, with unresolved D. V lost 5 bases, J lost 1 base, and 6 bases lay in between. There are 12 residues in the CDR3. The germline CDR1 and CDR2 sequences are SGHTA and FQGNSA.

The V and J genes are TRBV4-3 and TRBJ2-3; TRBD2 agrees at 8 bases. Per germline, CDR1 LGHNA and CDR2 YSLEER. V was pared by 3 bases and J by 0 bases, with 8 bases of the junction left unmatched. CDR3 length: 17 residues. CDR3 amino acids: CASSHKRGGISTDTQYF. The CDR3 nucleotides are TGCGCCAGCAGCCATAAACGGGGGGGGATAAGCACAGATACGCAGTATTTT.

The J gene is TRBJ2-3, the V gene TRBV30, with 11 bases aligning to TRBD1. The J segment lost 3 bases and the V segment lost 8 bases, leaving 4 bases of the junction unmatched. The germline V gene has CDR1 GTSNPN and CDR2 SVGIG (reference sequence). The CDR3 length is 13 residues. DNA for the CDR3: TGTGCCGGAGGGACAGGGGGAACAGATACGCAGTATTTT. Residues: CAGGTGGTDTQYF.

The chain uses TRBV10-3 and TRBJ1-1; D is unresolved. Germline CDR1 reads ENHRY; CDR2 reads SYGVKD. Trimming left V 6 bases short and J 0 bases short, with 8 bases between. The CDR3 is 13 residues long. The CDR3, as DNA: TGTGCCATCAGCGCCCAGGTGAACACTGAAGCTTTCTTT. This codes for CAISAQVNTEAFF.

This chain connects TRBV9 to TRBJ2-2; a weak D match, TRBD2 (6 bases). V shed 1 base and J shed 8 bases, with 18 bases lying between them. Per germline, CDR1 SGDLS and CDR2 YYNGEE. The CDR3 spans 16 residues. The DNA for the CDR3 is TGTGCCAGCAGCGTACGGGACTTACCTACACCAGGGGAGCTGTTTTTT. This sequence encodes CASSVRDLPTPGELFF. Together with reference TRBV9 and TRBJ2-2, the CDR3 gives the full variable domain: DSGVTQTPKHLITATGQRVTLRCSPRSGDLSVYWYQQSLDQGLQFLIQYYNGEERAKGNILERFSAQQFPDLHSELNLSSLELGDSALYFCASSVRDLPTPGELFFGEGSRLTVL.

The chain links TRBV5-1 to TRBJ1-2, with D perhaps matching TRBD1 (5 bases). This CDR3 is 15 amino acids long. Trimming took 4 bases from V and 2 from J, leaving 15 bases between them. CDR1 and CDR2 (germline): SGHRS, YFSETQ. CDR3 protein: CASSVTGGLNYGYTF. The CDR3 DNA follows: TGCGCCAGCAGCGTAACAGGTGGTCTCAACTATGGCTACACCTTC.

The rearrangement links TRBV15 to TRBJ2-5, with 9 bases that match TRBD2. V shed 0 bases and J 4 bases; nucleotides not matched to a gene: 12. The CDR3 is 18 residues long. Per germline, CDR1 LNHNV and CDR2 YYDKDF (reference sequence). In DNA form, the CDR3 reads TGTGCCACCAGCAGAGATCTAGGCGCGGGGGGGCTGAGAGAGACCCAGTACTTC. This translates into CATSRDLGAGGLRETQYF.

The chain recombines TRBV7-9 with TRBJ2-2, with TRBD1 matching over 12 bases. Germline V gene lookup returns CDR1 SEHNR and CDR2 FQNEAQ (reference sequence). V gave up 8 bases and J gave up 5 bases; unmatched junction bases: 6. The CDR3 is 15 amino acids. DNA for the CDR3: TGTGCCAGCGGCCGGGACAGGGGGCTTACCGGGGAGCTGTTTTTT. Translation gives CASGRDRGLTGELFF.

The chain recombines TRBV7-6 with TRBJ2-3; D possibly corresponds to TRBD2 (6 bases). V lost 1 base and J lost 2, with 10 bases in between. The germline V gene encodes CDR1 SGHVS and CDR2 FNYEAQ. The CDR3 totals 15 residues. The CDR3 nucleotides read TGTGCCAGCAGCTTAGTCGGGGGTAACACAGATACGCAGTATTTT. Translating gives CASSLVGGNTDTQYF.

The chain combines TRBV18 with TRBJ2-3, with unresolved D. Per the germline V gene, CDR1 is KGHSH and CDR2 is LQKENI. The CDR3 contains 14 residues. The V end lost 2 bases, the J end lost 2 bases, and 8 bases lay between the germline ends. Here the CDR3 reads CASSPTPPTDTQYF. As DNA, the CDR3 is TGTGCCAGCTCACCAACTCCCCCCACAGATACGCAGTATTTT.

This chain joins TRBV10-1 and TRBJ1-3; 8 nucleotides agree with TRBD1. CDR3 length: 17 amino acids. V trimming: 11 bases; J trimming: 0 bases; junction bases outside the gene matches: 15. CDR1 is WNHNN, CDR2 SYGVQD, per germline (reference sequence). The CDR3 region is CAGGQGHTPRSGNTIYF. The CDR3 DNA reads as TGCGCCGGTGGACAGGGTCATACCCCACGCTCTGGAAACACCATATATTTT.

This chain joins TRBV29-1 and TRBJ2-1; 11 bases align to TRBD2. The germline V gene encodes CDR1 SQVTM and CDR2 ANQGSEA. The CDR3 has 16 residues. Losses at the gene ends were 0 bases for V and 4 bases for J; bases not matched to a gene: 5. This chain's CDR3 is CSVEDLSGGDYNEQFF. The CDR3 DNA reads TGCAGCGTTGAAGATCTTAGCGGGGGGGATTACAATGAGCAGTTCTTC.

The rearrangement joins TRBV12-5 to TRBJ2-1; TRBD2 agrees at 7 bases. The CDR3 is made up of 17 amino acids. Germline values: CDR1 LGHNT, CDR2 FRNRAP. Trimming removed 2 bases from V and 3 bases from J; junction bases left unmatched: 10. This CDR3 reads CASGLPWGGRNYNEQFF. In DNA form, the CDR3 reads TGTGCTAGTGGTTTGCCCTGGGGAGGGAGGAACTACAATGAGCAGTTCTTC. Variable domain in full (rest from reference TRBV12-5 and TRBJ2-1): DARVTQTPRHKVTEMGQEVTMRCQPILGHNTVFWYRQTMMQGLELLAYFRNRAPLDDSGMPKDRFSAEMPDATLATLKIQPSEPRDSAVYFCASGLPWGGRNYNEQFFGPGTRLTVL.

The V gene is TRBV11-2, the J gene TRBJ2-2; 7 bases are a match to TRBD2. The trim removed 5 bases at V and 6 bases at J, leaving 6 bases unmatched. The CDR3 length is 14 residues. Looked up from germline, CDR1 is SGHAT and CDR2 is FQNNGV. The CDR3 sequence: CASSITLAAGELFF. DNA for the CDR3: TGTGCCAGCAGCATAACCCTAGCGGCCGGGGAGCTGTTTTTT.

This sequence joins TRBV27 and TRBJ2-7; D might be TRBD2 (5 bases). Per the germline V gene, CDR1 is MNHEY and CDR2 is SMNVEV (reference sequence). With 2 bases removed from V and 5 bases from J, the gap between germline ends came to 10 bases. The CDR3 loop spans 13 amino acids. CDR3 in DNA: TGTGCCAGCAGTTTACGGGAACAGCACGAGCAGTACTTC. It codes for CASSLREQHEQYF.

The gene calls are TRBV11-2 and TRBJ2-1; 7 bases map to TRBD2. Trimming took 5 bases from V and 8 from J; bases not matched to a gene: 12. The length of the CDR3 is 15 residues. Germline-derived CDR1 and CDR2 are SGHAT and FQNNGV. The CDR3 loop is CASSRSGAGYDEQFF. DNA for the CDR3: TGTGCCAGCAGCCGCAGTGGAGCGGGGTATGATGAGCAGTTCTTC.

The genes are TRBV14 and TRBJ1-1; no definite D call. The CDR3 consists of 18 residues. CDR1 and CDR2 from the germline V gene are SGHDN and FVKESK. The V end lost 5 bases, the J end lost 0 bases, and 22 bases lay between the germline ends. The chain's CDR3 is CASSFLGLRKELNTEAFF. As DNA, the CDR3 is TGTGCCAGCAGCTTTCTCGGACTTCGAAAGGAACTGAACACTGAAGCTTTCTTT.

In this sample, this clone turned up once. This sequence joins TRBV7-9 and TRBJ2-3; D is ambiguous. The CDR3 totals 13 residues. Germline V lookup: CDR1 SEHNR, CDR2 FQNEAQ (reference sequence). V shed 1 base and J shed 6 bases, with 8 bases lying between them. The CDR3 coding sequence is TGTGCCAGCAGCTTAGGGAGAACCGATACGCAGTATTTT. Amino acid sequence: CASSLGRTDTQYF.

The rearrangement joins TRBV29-1 to TRBJ1-1, with 10 bases matching TRBD1. This CDR3 is built from 13 residues. The V gene's germline CDR1 is SQVTM and CDR2 ANQGSEA. V shed 7 bases and J 4 bases; nucleotides not matched to a gene: 6. The CDR3 DNA reads as TGCAGCGCTAGGACAGGGGGGCCCACTGAAGCTTTCTTT. Translation: CSARTGGPTEAFF. The whole variable domain, filled in from reference TRBV29-1 and TRBJ1-1, reads SAVISQKPSRDICQRGTSLTIQCQVDSQVTMMFWYRQQPGQSLTLIATANQGSEATYESGFVIDKFPISRPNLTFSTLTVSNMSPEDSSIYLCSARTGGPTEAFFGQGTRLTVV.